The 17 T cell receptor beta chains reported below all come from one sample, sequenced in a study of CD8+CD57+ T cells in acquired aplastic anemia. Patients chosen for sequencing had shown CD8+CD57+ cell expansion by flow cytometry. The use of genomic DNA as template underpinned the TCR beta VDJ and CDR3 profiling. TCRdb independently ran MiXCR on the reads; one entry per CDR3 protein. The table has roughly 200,000 distinct CDR3 sequences, about 62% seen once. The sample taken for sequencing was sorted CD4+, CD8+, or CD8+CD57+ T cells (not recorded which) from PBMCs. These receptors were collected from a human donor with aplastic anemia.

In its sample, this clonotype was seen once. V is TRBV7-2 and J is TRBJ1-6; TRBD1 might be the D (5 bases). The CDR3 spans 12 residues. The germline V gene encodes CDR1 SGHTA and CDR2 FQGNSA. Trimming removed 0 bases from V and 15 bases from J, with 9 bases in between. The CDR3 is CASSLAGVRLHF. CDR3 in DNA: TGTGCCAGCAGCTTAGCGGGGGTTCGCCTCCACTTT.

The table lists this clonotype with a few counts. The gene calls are TRBV20-1 and TRBJ1-5; D is perhaps TRBD1 (6 bases). CDR3 length equals 12 residues. V was clipped by 4 bases and J by 7 bases, with 11 bases between them. The germline gives CDR1 DFQATT, CDR2 SNEGSKA (reference sequence). The CDR3 loop is CSAKQGDQPQHF. The DNA for the CDR3 is TGCAGTGCTAAACAGGGAGACCAGCCCCAGCATTTT.

This clonotype was observed at least ten times. The CDR3 loop reads CASSEETGTLSTDTQYF. The CDR3 nucleotides read TGTGCCAGCAGTGAGGAGACAGGGACGCTTAGCACAGATACGCAGTATTTT. The V and J genes are TRBV2 and TRBJ2-3; TRBD1 aligns across 7 bases. The CDR3 is 17 residues long. Germline V gene sequence: CDR1 SNHLY, CDR2 FYNNEI. J gave up 0 bases and V 3 bases, and 9 bases lay outside the gene matches.

The chain is built from TRBV24-1 and TRBJ2-3; D gene unclear. CDR1 and CDR2 from the germline V gene are KGHDR and SFDVKD. This CDR3 is 12 amino acids long. Trimming took off 7 bases at V and 0 bases at J, with 4 bases between the two ends. Here the CDR3 reads CATRTSTDTQYF. Written as DNA, the CDR3 is TGTGCCACCAGGACGAGCACAGATACGCAGTATTTT.

The chain combines TRBV2 with TRBJ2-7; 8 bases fit TRBD2. Per the germline V gene, CDR1 is SNHLY and CDR2 is FYNNEI. With V trimmed by 6 bases and J by 2 bases, 6 bases remained unmatched. This CDR3 contains 14 residues. The CDR3 sequence: CASSVGGGPYEQYF. In DNA form, the CDR3 reads TGTGCCAGCAGCGTAGGCGGGGGGCCCTACGAGCAGTACTTC.

This clonotype has just one count. This chain links TRBV7-9 with TRBJ2-2, with unresolved D. The CDR3 is 14 amino acids. Germline V gene lookup returns CDR1 SEHNR and CDR2 FQNEAQ (reference sequence). V gave up 1 base and J gave up 2 bases, with 5 bases separating them. CDR3 bases: TGTGCCAGCAGCTTAGAACTAAACACCGGGGAGCTGTTTTTT. It encodes CASSLELNTGELFF.

The genes are TRBV12-3 or TRBV12-4 and TRBJ2-1; TRBD1 matches at 11 bases. The CDR3 covers 14 residues. V shed 11 bases, J shed 7 bases, and the junction held 10 bases outside the gene matches. This chain's CDR3 is CASTPGTGGNEQFF. In nucleotides, the CDR3 is TGTGCCTCCACACCGGGGACAGGGGGGAATGAGCAGTTCTTC.

This clonotype was observed a single time. This sequence may be a read error, since a much larger clone differs from it by one base. The chain links TRBV12-3 or TRBV12-4 to TRBJ2-2; D uncertain. This CDR3 spans 16 amino acids. V lost 8 bases and J 5 bases, leaving 21 bases between the germline ends. Written as DNA, the CDR3 is TGTGCCAGCGGTGCTCAGCAAGTCCCCGGGACCGGGGAGCTGTTTTTT. Translated: CASGAQQVPGTGELFF.

The genes are TRBV15 and TRBJ2-5; TRBD2 aligns across 11 bases. With 3 bases clipped from V and 4 bases from J, the junction kept 7 bases outside the gene matches. The CDR3 is 16 residues long. Germline V gene sequence: CDR1 LNHNV, CDR2 YYDKDF (reference sequence). The CDR3 sequence: CATSSTSGGSGETQYF. The CDR3 DNA sequence: TGTGCCACCAGCAGCACTAGCGGGGGTTCAGGAGAGACCCAGTACTTC. The full variable domain, in which reference TRBV15 and TRBJ2-5 provide the parts outside the CDR3, is DAMVIQNPRYQVTQFGKPVTLSCSQTLNHNVMYWYQQKSSQAPKLLFHYYDKDFNNEADTPDNFQSRRPNTSFCFLDIRSPGLGDTAMYLCATSSTSGGSGETQYFGPGTRLLVL.

This clonotype was seen more than once but under ten times. CDR3 region: CASSLTGNTIYF. CDR3 bases: TGTGCCAGCAGCTTGACCGGAAACACCATATATTTT. The chain links TRBV5-6 to TRBJ1-3; D ambiguous. The CDR3 length is 12 residues. Germline lookup yields CDR1 SGHDT and CDR2 YYEEEE. The germline V and J ends were trimmed by 1 base and 4 bases, with 3 bases remaining between them.

There are a few counts of this clonotype. V and J are TRBV20-1 and TRBJ2-7, with 7 bases aligning to TRBD1. CDR3 size: 13 residues. V lost 4 bases, J lost 7 bases, and 10 bases stayed unmatched. The germline gives CDR1 DFQATT, CDR2 SNEGSKA (reference sequence). In nucleotides, the CDR3 is TGCAGTGCTACCTTTAGGACAGGCCCAGAGCAGTACTTC. Translated: CSATFRTGPEQYF.

In this sample, this clonotype turned up a few times. The V gene is TRBV20-1, the J gene TRBJ1-1; D uncertain. The V end lost 6 bases, the J end lost 1 base, and 12 bases lay between the germline ends. This CDR3 is 13 amino acids long. Per germline, CDR1 DFQATT and CDR2 SNEGSKA (reference sequence). CDR3 coding DNA: TGCAGTGCCACCCCGCTTGCGAACACTGAAGCTTTCTTT. Its protein is CSATPLANTEAFF.

The chain combines TRBV11-2 with TRBJ1-4, with D perhaps matching TRBD1 (6 bases). V lost 5 bases and J 7 bases, leaving 23 bases between the germline ends. Germline V lookup: CDR1 SGHAT, CDR2 FQNNGV. This CDR3 contains 17 residues. The CDR3 sequence is CASSRDAGGRGGEKLFF. The DNA of the CDR3 is TGTGCCAGCAGCAGAGACGCGGGGGGGCGCGGTGGTGAAAAACTGTTTTTT.

This clonotype was counted only a few times. The chain uses TRBV15 and TRBJ1-1; D ambiguous. V was cut by 0 bases and J by 0 bases, with 2 bases left in between. CDR3 size: 13 residues. Germline V lookup: CDR1 LNHNV, CDR2 YYDKDF (reference sequence). The CDR3: CATSREMNTEAFF. For the CDR3, the DNA is TGTGCCACCAGCAGAGAGATGAACACTGAAGCTTTCTTT.

This clonotype was found a few times. The V and J genes are TRBV19 and TRBJ2-3; D is possibly TRBD2 (6 bases). V lost 11 bases to trimming and J lost 2 bases, with 17 bases between them. The CDR3 has 14 residues. Germline V gene sequence: CDR1 LNHDA, CDR2 SQIVND (reference sequence). The CDR3 here is CASAGQGLTDTQYF. In DNA form, the CDR3 reads TGTGCCTCTGCAGGGCAGGGACTCACAGATACGCAGTATTTT.

This clonotype has just a few counts. The chain couples TRBV10-2 to TRBJ2-7; TRBD1 matches at 8 bases. J lost 0 bases, V lost 6 bases, and 10 bases had no gene match. Germline CDR1 and CDR2: WSHSY and SAAADI. The CDR3 runs 16 residues. The CDR3 DNA reads as TGCGCCAGCAGCGGTCCTCCGGGACAGGCCTCCTACGAGCAGTACTTC. Amino acid sequence: CASSGPPGQASYEQYF.

V and J are TRBV7-9 and TRBJ2-5; D perhaps matches TRBD2 (5 bases). Germline CDR1 is SEHNR and CDR2 is FQNEAQ (reference sequence). CDR3 length: 15 amino acids. Trimming pared 5 bases from V and 7 bases from J, leaving 20 bases between. This chain's CDR3 is CASSLVVEGERTQYF. Written as DNA, the CDR3 is TGTGCCAGCAGCCTTGTTGTCGAGGGAGAAAGGACCCAGTACTTC.